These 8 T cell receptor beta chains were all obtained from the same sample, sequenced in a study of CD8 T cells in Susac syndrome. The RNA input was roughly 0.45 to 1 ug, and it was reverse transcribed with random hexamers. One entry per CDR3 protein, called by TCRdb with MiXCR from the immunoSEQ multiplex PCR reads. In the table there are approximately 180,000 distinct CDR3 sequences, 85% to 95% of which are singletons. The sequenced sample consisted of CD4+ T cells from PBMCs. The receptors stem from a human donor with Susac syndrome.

The CDR3 region has the DNA TGTGCCAGCAGCTCGTCCGGGACTACCTACTACAATGAGCAGTTCTTC. Protein product: CASSSSGTTYYNEQFF. The chain is built from TRBV11-2 and TRBJ2-1; 7 bases align to TRBD2. Germline values: CDR1 SGHAT, CDR2 FQNNGV. There are 16 residues in the CDR3. V lost 4 bases and J lost 3; bases outside the gene matches: 9.

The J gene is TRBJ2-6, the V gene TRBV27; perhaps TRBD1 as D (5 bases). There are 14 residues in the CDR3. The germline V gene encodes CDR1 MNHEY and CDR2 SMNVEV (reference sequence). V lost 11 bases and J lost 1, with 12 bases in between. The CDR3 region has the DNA TGTGCCGTCAAAGGGGTATCTGGGGCCAACGTCCTGACTTTC. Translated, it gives CAVKGVSGANVLTF. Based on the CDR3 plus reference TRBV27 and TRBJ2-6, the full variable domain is EAQVTQNPRYLITVTGKKLTVTCSQNMNHEYMSWYRQDPGLGLRQIYYSMNVEVTDKGDVPEGYKVSRKEKRNFPLILESPSPNQTSLYFCAVKGVSGANVLTFGAGSRLTVL.

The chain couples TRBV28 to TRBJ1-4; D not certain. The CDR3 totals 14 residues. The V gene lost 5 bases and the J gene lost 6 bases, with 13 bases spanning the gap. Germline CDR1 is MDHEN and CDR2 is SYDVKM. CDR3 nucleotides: TGTGCCAGCAGTCTCTGGGGAGAGGATGAAAAACTGTTTTTT. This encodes CASSLWGEDEKLFF. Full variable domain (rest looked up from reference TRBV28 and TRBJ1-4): DVKVTQSSRYLVKRTGEKVFLECVQDMDHENMFWYRQDPGLGLRLIYFSYDVKMKEKGDIPEGYSVSREKKERFSLILESASTNQTSMYLCASSLWGEDEKLFFGSGTQLSVL.

CDR3 DNA sequence: TGCAGCGTGGGGGACAGCATATATGGCTACACCTTC. This encodes CSVGDSIYGYTF. The chain links TRBV29-1 to TRBJ1-2; 7 bases line up with TRBD1. Germline CDR1 and CDR2: SQVTM and ANQGSEA. This CDR3 has 12 residues. V lost 6 bases, J lost 5 bases, and 6 bases stayed unmatched.

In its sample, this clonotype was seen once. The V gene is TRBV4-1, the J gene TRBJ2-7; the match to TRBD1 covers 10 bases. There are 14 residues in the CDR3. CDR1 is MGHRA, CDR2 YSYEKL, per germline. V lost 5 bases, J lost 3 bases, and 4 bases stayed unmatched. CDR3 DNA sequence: TGCGCCAGCAGCGAGGGGGACAGGGGCTACGAGCAGTACTTC. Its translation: CASSEGDRGYEQYF.

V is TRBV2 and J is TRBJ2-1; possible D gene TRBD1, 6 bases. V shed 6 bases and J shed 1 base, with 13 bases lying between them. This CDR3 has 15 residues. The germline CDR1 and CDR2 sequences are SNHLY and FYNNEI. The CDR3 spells CASRYRDGSYNEQFF. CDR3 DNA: TGTGCCAGCAGATACAGGGACGGGTCCTACAATGAGCAGTTCTTC.

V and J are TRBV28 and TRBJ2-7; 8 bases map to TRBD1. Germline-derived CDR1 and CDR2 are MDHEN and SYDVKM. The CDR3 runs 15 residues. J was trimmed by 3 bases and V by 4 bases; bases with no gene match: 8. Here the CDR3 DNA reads TGTGCCAGCAGTTCCAGCCGGGACAGGTACTACGAGCAGTACTTC. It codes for CASSSSRDRYYEQYF. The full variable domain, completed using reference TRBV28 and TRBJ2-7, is DVKVTQSSRYLVKRTGEKVFLECVQDMDHENMFWYRQDPGLGLRLIYFSYDVKMKEKGDIPEGYSVSREKKERFSLILESASTNQTSMYLCASSSSRDRYYEQYFGPGTRLTVT.

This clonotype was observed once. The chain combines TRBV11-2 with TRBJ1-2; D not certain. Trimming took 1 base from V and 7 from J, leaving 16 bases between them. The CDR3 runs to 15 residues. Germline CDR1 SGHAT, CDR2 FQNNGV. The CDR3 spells CASSLVGGPSSGYTF. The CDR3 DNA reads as TGTGCCAGCAGCTTAGTGGGAGGGCCCAGCTCTGGCTACACCTTC.